This T cell receptor (beta chain) stems from a study of Ad26.COV2.S vaccination and SARS-CoV-2 variants. Libraries were prepared by immunoSEQ multiplex PCR; TCRdb keeps only in-frame clonotypes and omits some of them. The sample includes about 480,000 clones, around 85% of them seen just once. The trim removed 3 bases at V and 5 bases at J, leaving 5 bases unmatched. Per the germline V gene, CDR1 is SGHAT and CDR2 is FQNNGV. The CDR3 is 15 residues long. The treatment denotes: some 20 received Ad26.COV2.S at low or high dose, single or two shots; a few received placebo; per-sample allocation not given. Each sample was drawn 63 days after the first injection (of vaccine or placebo).

The V and J genes are TRBV11-2 and TRBJ2-5; the match to TRBD2 covers 11 bases. The material was peripheral blood, obtained in a trial of Ad26.COV2.S vaccine versus placebo. The origin of this receptor is a person aged 18-60 years who received the Ad26.COV2.S COVID-19 vaccine or a placebo. This CDR3 is CASSLASGRFETQYF. The CDR3 bases are TGTGCCAGCAGCTTGGCTAGCGGGAGGTTTGAGACCCAGTACTTC.